The 6 T cell receptor beta chains reported below all come from one sample, sequenced in a study of read filtering for tumor transcriptome and immune sequencing. The library was built from roughly 400 ng RNA with molecular barcoded adaptors for alpha/delta and beta/gamma chains. TCRdb independently ran MiXCR on the reads; one entry per CDR3 protein. The sample consists of 45,000 to 50,000 distinct CDR3 sequences, approximately 12% of them appearing once. The sequenced sample was a population of CD138-negative cells sorted from bone marrow. These TCRs come from a donor aged 40 or over with multiple myeloma.

This clonotype was seen many times. Possible read error: a much larger clone is one base away. The chain recombines TRBV28 with TRBJ2-7; 10 bases align to TRBD1. Unmatched junction bases numbered 6, after V lost 3 bases and J lost 1 base. Germline CDR1 and CDR2: MDHEN and SYDVKM. The CDR3 length is 16 residues. This CDR3 is CASSFPPGQGSYEQYF. Here the CDR3 DNA reads TGTGCCAGCAGTTTCCCCCCGGGACAGGGGTCCTACGAGCAGTACTTC.

This clonotype was seen ten or more times. The chain carries TRBV11-3 and TRBJ2-7, with TRBD1 matching 12 bases. Germline-derived CDR1 and CDR2 are SGHNT and YENEEA. Unmatched junction bases numbered 5, after V lost 4 bases and J lost 7 bases. This CDR3 is 14 amino acids long. This CDR3 is CASSWGQGAREQYF. DNA of the CDR3: TGTGCCAGCAGCTGGGGACAGGGGGCGAGGGAGCAGTACTTC. Drawing the rest from reference TRBV11-3 and TRBJ2-7, the complete variable domain is EAGVVQSPRYKIIEKKQPVAFWCNPISGHNTLYWYLQNLGQGPELLIRYENEEAVDDSQLPKDRFSAERLKGVDSTLKIQPAELGDSAVYLCASSWGQGAREQYFGPGTRLTVT.

As regards this clonotype: A much larger clone is a single base away; this may be a read error. The rearrangement joins TRBV7-9 to TRBJ2-5; TRBD1 is a possible D gene (8 bases). Trimming removed 8 bases from V and 4 bases from J, with 20 bases in between. The germline gives CDR1 SEHNR, CDR2 FQNEAQ (reference sequence). CDR3 size: 15 residues. CDR3 sequence (DNA): TGTGCCAGCGGCTCTCGACAGGGGAGGGCAGAGACCCAGTACTTC. It translates to CASGSRQGRAETQYF.

In this sample, this clonotype turned up many times. The chain combines TRBV5-1 with TRBJ1-1; TRBD1 is a possible D gene (5 bases). The CDR3 has 13 residues. Per germline, CDR1 SGHRS and CDR2 YFSETQ. The V gene lost 2 bases and the J gene lost 8 bases, with 13 bases spanning the gap. The CDR3 protein is CASSLGVSPEAFF. In DNA, the CDR3 is TGCGCCAGCAGCTTAGGGGTATCCCCAGAAGCTTTCTTT.

The table lists this clonotype with many counts. This chain links TRBV20-1 with TRBJ1-5; D is ambiguous. The CDR3 is 13 amino acids. V was trimmed by 0 bases and J by 0 bases, leaving 3 bases between them. Germline CDR1 and CDR2: DFQATT and SNEGSKA (reference sequence). CDR3 nucleotides: TGCAGTGCTAGAGACTATAGCAATCAGCCCCAGCATTTT. As protein: CSARDYSNQPQHF.

This clonotype was counted many times. This chain uses TRBV20-1 with TRBJ2-7; D remains unclear. CDR1 DFQATT and CDR2 SNEGSKA come from the germline V gene (reference sequence). Trimming shortened V by 2 bases and J by 3 bases, and 14 bases separated the two germline ends. The length of the CDR3 is 14 residues. The CDR3 is CSARYGTSYYEQYF. CDR3 nucleotides: TGCAGTGCTAGATACGGAACCTCTTACTACGAGCAGTACTTC.